This TCR beta chain was documented in a study of T cell changes during pregnancy in multiple sclerosis. Trimming cost V 4 bases and J 0 bases, with 17 bases left between them. The CDR3 length is 17 residues. Germline V CDR1 and CDR2: SGDLS, YYNGEE. Clones were sequenced by immunoSEQ multiplex PCR, and TCRdb holds only the in-frame ones, with some missing. The sample lists about 34,000 clones; about 90% were seen once. This chain uses TRBV9 with TRBJ1-3; no clear D. Sequenced material: CD8+ T cells from peripheral blood mononuclear cells, taken in the third trimester of pregnancy. This clonotype was sampled from a female donor with multiple sclerosis, enrolled in a pregnancy study. Here the CDR3 reads CASSPSGQASSGNTIYF. Written as DNA, the CDR3 is TGTGCCAGCAGCCCTAGCGGGCAGGCGAGCTCTGGAAACACCATATATTTT.